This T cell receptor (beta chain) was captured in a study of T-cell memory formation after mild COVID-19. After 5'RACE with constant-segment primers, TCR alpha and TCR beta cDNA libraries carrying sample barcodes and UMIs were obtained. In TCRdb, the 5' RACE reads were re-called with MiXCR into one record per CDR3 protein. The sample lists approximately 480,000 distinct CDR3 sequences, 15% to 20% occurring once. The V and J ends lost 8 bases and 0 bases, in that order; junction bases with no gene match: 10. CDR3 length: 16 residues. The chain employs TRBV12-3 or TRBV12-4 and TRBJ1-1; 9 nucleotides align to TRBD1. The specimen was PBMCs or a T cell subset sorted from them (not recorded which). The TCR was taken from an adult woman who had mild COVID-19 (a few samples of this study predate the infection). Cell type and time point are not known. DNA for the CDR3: TGTGCCAGCCTACCTGAGGACAGGGGCCTGAACACTGAAGCTTTCTTT. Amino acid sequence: CASLPEDRGLNTEAFF.